Below, one TCR beta chain is given with its context. The V gene's germline CDR1 is LGHDT and CDR2 YNNKEL (reference sequence). V shed 6 bases and J 6 bases; nucleotides not matched to a gene: 8. This CDR3 spans 14 amino acids. The data belong to a study of blood T cell repertoires in COVID-19. Original processing notes: The authors estimated nucleated cell counts from reference gene primer amplification. Sequenced by immunoSEQ multiplex PCR; TCRdb stores in-frame clones only, minus some. The DNA was the basis for D and trimming; V, J and clone size are from that table. The repertoire consists of approximately 150,000 clones, with roughly 83% occurring once and the leading ten covering 1.4% to 1.5%.

The sequence was collected from a man aged 60 to 75 with acute or convalescent COVID-19. The V and J genes are TRBV3-1 (or the pseudogene TRBV3-2) and TRBJ2-1; 7 bases agree with TRBD2. Sequencing was carried out using peripheral blood. CDR3 protein: CASRRTPGGNEQFF. CDR3 nucleotides: TGTGCCAGCAGACGGACCCCGGGGGGCAATGAGCAGTTCTTC.